These 3 T cell receptor beta chains were sequenced from one sample in a study of T cell clonality in common variable immunodeficiency. Only in-frame clones appear in the TCRdb table, and some are missing; sequencing was by immunoSEQ multiplex PCR. The sample shows 40,000 to 65,000 clones, none of them appearing just once. Sequencing used peripheral blood mononuclear cells. The receptors originated from a person between 18 and 75 years old in good health.

This clone was recorded many times. An end of the junction does not agree with germline; a read error may underlie this. The read comes to an end 3 residues before the CDR3 does, leaving the germline J gene to fill in the end. The gene calls are TRBV18 and TRBJ2-1; D not resolved. Germline assignment: CDR1 KGHSH and CDR2 LQKENI. This CDR3 region has 17 residues. The CDR3 DNA, read in part, is TGTGCCAACTCACCAGGCCCTGGCCAGAGCTCCTACAATGAG. It yields the protein CANSPGPGQSSYNE. The complete CDR3 sequence is CANSPGPGQSSYNEQFF.

At least ten counts were recorded for this clone. The CDR3 goes on 3 residues after the read ends, and that part is filled in from the germline J gene. The chain has TRBV6-2 or TRBV6-3 and TRBJ1-1; TRBD1 matches 7 bases. V lost 6 bases to trimming and J lost 4 bases; unmatched junction nucleotides: 8. The CDR3 consists of 14 residues. Per germline, CDR1 MNHEY and CDR2 SVGEGT. The CDR3 DNA, read in part, is TGTGCCAGCAGACCTCGACAGGGATTCACTGAA. It is translated as CASRPRQGFTE. The whole CDR3 reads CASRPRQGFTEAFF.

There are many counts of this clone. The read terminates 3 residues ahead of where the CDR3 ends, so the germline J gene completes it. The gene calls are TRBV20-1 and TRBJ1-1; 7 bases line up with TRBD1. Germline loops: CDR1 DFQATT, CDR2 SNEGSKA (reference sequence). Trimming cost V 1 base and J 6 bases; bases outside gene matches: 8. The CDR3 spans 14 residues. CDR3 amino acids: CSARAPRGRAEAFF. The part of the CDR3 DNA that was read is TGCAGTGCTAGAGCCCCGAGGGGGCGGGCTGAA.